These 20 T cell receptor beta chains were sequenced from one sample in a study of T cells in Graves' hyperthyroidism and ophthalmopathy. Amplified TCR beta CDR3 regions came from RNA transcripts. First-round RT-PCR with HTBI primers amplified the TCR CDR3 region. TCRdb reprocessed the multiplex PCR reads with MiXCR, giving one entry per CDR3 protein. Found here are 700,000 to 850,000 distinct CDR3 sequences, over 35% of them singletons; the top ten hold approximately 31%. Sample: blood. Receptors originate from a woman aged 40-49 years with Graves' hyperthyroidism.

This clonotype was detected a few times. The chain joins TRBV11-3 to TRBJ2-1, with TRBD1 matching 9 bases. The V segment lost 6 bases and the J segment 6 bases; nucleotides outside the gene matches: 6. Per the germline V gene, CDR1 is SGHNT and CDR2 is YENEEA. This CDR3 region has 14 residues. The CDR3 here is CASRLSDRGNEQFF. In DNA form, the CDR3 reads TGTGCCAGCAGACTTTCGGACAGGGGCAATGAGCAGTTCTTC.

This clonotype was seen a few times. The chain uses TRBV7-8 and TRBJ1-2, with unresolved D. The CDR3 consists of 15 residues. CDR1 SGHVS and CDR2 FQNEAQ come from the germline V gene. V was pared by 1 base and J by 8 bases, with 17 bases between. The CDR3 protein is CASSLGWSRRGGYTF. The CDR3 DNA is TGTGCCAGCAGCTTAGGATGGTCCAGGCGAGGCGGCTACACCTTC.

The chain is built from TRBV15 and TRBJ1-1; D is uncertain. This CDR3 is 13 amino acids long. The germline gives CDR1 LNHNV, CDR2 YYDKDF (reference sequence). V was shortened by 4 bases and J by 5 bases, with 11 bases between the two germline ends. The chain's CDR3 is CATSKRRRTEAFF. CDR3 in DNA: TGTGCCACCAGCAAGAGGAGGCGGACTGAAGCTTTCTTT.

Many counts were recorded for this clonotype. The gene calls are TRBV19 and TRBJ1-2; no definite D call. V shed 1 base and J shed 2 bases, with 8 bases lying between them. The length of the CDR3 is 14 residues. The germline V gene encodes CDR1 LNHDA and CDR2 SQIVND (reference sequence). The CDR3 region is CASSIVPGNYGYTF. The DNA of the CDR3 is TGTGCCAGTAGTATAGTCCCGGGGAACTATGGCTACACCTTC. Using reference TRBV19 and TRBJ1-2 for the parts outside the CDR3, the full variable domain is DGGITQSPKYLFRKEGQNVTLSCEQNLNHDAMYWYRQDPGQGLRLIYYSQIVNDFQKGDIAEGYSVSREKKESFPLTVTSAQKNPTAFYLCASSIVPGNYGYTFGSGTRLTVV.

This clonotype came up once. This may stem from a read error, because a much larger clone lies one nucleotide away. The chain carries TRBV20-1 and TRBJ2-7; TRBD2 matches 10 bases. Germline loops: CDR1 DFQATT, CDR2 SNEGSKA (reference sequence). The CDR3 totals 14 residues. DNA for the CDR3: TGCAGTGCAGAATCTAGCGGGAGTAAATACGGGCAGTACTTC. It is translated as CSAESSGSKYGQYF.

This chain connects TRBV10-3 to TRBJ2-7, with a tentative D call TRBD2 (5 bases). V dropped 3 bases and J dropped 7 bases, with 16 bases sitting between them. The CDR3 sequence is 14 residues long. Germline CDR1 and CDR2: ENHRY and SYGVKD. In DNA, the CDR3 is TGTGCCATCAGTGATCTAGCAGCGTACAATGAGCAGTACTTC. It specifies CAISDLAAYNEQYF.

The V gene is TRBV25-1, the J gene TRBJ2-2, with 9 bases identical to TRBD2. Per the germline V gene, CDR1 is MGHDK and CDR2 is SYGVNS. V shed 8 bases and J 5 bases; nucleotides not matched to a gene: 15. CDR3 length: 17 residues. The CDR3 is CASVEDLGLARTGELFF. The CDR3 DNA sequence: TGTGCCAGCGTTGAAGACCTAGGACTAGCGCGGACCGGGGAGCTGTTTTTT.

The chain carries TRBV13 and TRBJ2-7, with 8 bases that match TRBD2. Germline-derived CDR1 and CDR2 are PRHDT and FYEKMQ (reference sequence). V trimming: 0 bases; J trimming: 1 base; junction bases outside the gene matches: 2. This CDR3 has 15 amino acids. The CDR3 coding sequence is TGTGCCAGCAGCTTAGGCGGGAGGGGTTCCTACGAGCAGTACTTC. This translates into CASSLGGRGSYEQYF.

The chain joins TRBV10-3 to TRBJ2-3; perhaps TRBD2 as D (5 bases). The CDR3 totals 14 residues. Per germline, CDR1 ENHRY and CDR2 SYGVKD. The V end was cut by 3 bases, the J end by 2 bases, with 9 bases between. CDR3 bases: TGTGCCATCAGTGAAGGGCTAGCCACAGATACGCAGTATTTT. This gives the protein CAISEGLATDTQYF.

This clonotype was counted ten times or more. This chain links TRBV15 with TRBJ1-4; 9 nucleotides match TRBD1. The ends lost 5 bases at V and 6 bases at J; junction bases unmatched: 4. The CDR3 is 14 residues long. Germline V gene lookup returns CDR1 LNHNV and CDR2 YYDKDF (reference sequence). CDR3 bases: TGTGCCACCAGCCACAGGACAGGGGATGAAAAACTGTTTTTT. It codes for CATSHRTGDEKLFF.

About this clonotype itself: The CDR3 does not end in the conserved phenylalanine or tryptophan, so this is likely a read error. The genes are TRBV4-2 and TRBJ2-7, with 9 bases that match TRBD1. V dropped 1 base and J dropped 2; count of bases not matched to a gene: 3. In germline, CDR1 is LGHNA, CDR2 YNFKEQ. The CDR3 consists of 15 residues. The CDR3 protein is CASSQGQGVAYEQYS. CDR3 DNA: TGTGCCAGCAGCCAAGGACAGGGGGTAGCCTACGAGCAGTACTCC.

As regards this clonotype: This may arise from a read error, as a much more abundant clone is one base away. This sequence joins TRBV20-1 and TRBJ2-7; tentatively, D is TRBD2 (6 bases). Germline CDR1 reads DFQATT; CDR2 reads SNEGSKA (reference sequence). There are 13 residues in the CDR3. The CDR3 region is CSARPGGAYDQYF. Written as DNA, the CDR3 is TGCAGTGCTAGACCCGGGGGAGCCTACGACCAGTACTTC.

The gene calls are TRBV2 and TRBJ1-2; 7 nucleotides align to TRBD1. Germline CDR1 and CDR2: SNHLY and FYNNEI. Germline trimming cut 5 bases from V and 8 bases from J; bases unmatched to any gene: 5. The CDR3 covers 12 residues. The CDR3 loop reads CASSMTGSGYTF. DNA of the CDR3: TGTGCCAGCAGTATGACAGGGAGCGGCTACACCTTC.

Only a few counts were recorded for this clonotype. This chain joins TRBV10-3 and TRBJ2-5, with 11 bases aligning to TRBD2. V dropped 2 bases and J dropped 0; count of bases not matched to a gene: 14. The CDR3 runs 20 residues. CDR1 is ENHRY and CDR2 is SYGVKD in the germline V gene. The CDR3 coding sequence is TGTGCCATCAGTGAGCCACTAGCGGGGGCCTCCCTAGGGGACCAAGAGACCCAGTACTTC. Its protein product is CAISEPLAGASLGDQETQYF.

CDR3 in amino acids: CASGGASGGMMETQYF. CDR3 sequence (DNA): TGCGCCAGCGGCGGGGCTAGCGGGGGGATGATGGAGACCCAGTACTTC. The rearrangement links TRBV4-1 to TRBJ2-5, with 11 bases identical to TRBD2. This CDR3 is built from 16 residues. Germline loops: CDR1 MGHRA, CDR2 YSYEKL. V lost 8 bases and J lost 5; bases outside the gene matches: 13.

The chain employs TRBV5-8 and TRBJ1-2, with D possibly matching TRBD1 (6 bases). The CDR3 runs 15 residues. Germline CDR1 and CDR2: SGHTS and YDEGEE. Trimming removed 1 base from V and 2 bases from J, with 12 bases in between. The CDR3 loop is CASSLLAGVNYGYTF. Here the CDR3 DNA reads TGTGCCAGCAGCTTGTTGGCAGGGGTAAACTATGGCTACACCTTC.

The rearrangement joins TRBV6-2 or TRBV6-3 to TRBJ1-5; 7 bases map to TRBD1. The V and J ends lost 10 bases and 2 bases, in that order; junction bases with no gene match: 17. The length of the CDR3 is 17 residues. CDR1 and CDR2 from the germline V gene are MNHEY and SVGEGT. The CDR3 sequence is CATTPDRAPGGNQPQHF. In nucleotides, the CDR3 is TGTGCCACCACCCCTGACAGGGCCCCTGGTGGCAATCAGCCCCAGCATTTT.

V gene TRBV7-2 combines with J gene TRBJ1-1, with D unclear. The germline V and J ends were trimmed by 5 bases and 5 bases, with 12 bases remaining between them. This CDR3 has 13 amino acids. In germline, CDR1 is SGHTA, CDR2 FQGNSA. The CDR3 loop is CASSKPTVTEAFF. The CDR3 DNA reads as TGTGCCAGCAGCAAACCGACGGTAACTGAAGCTTTCTTT.

The V call is TRBV11-2, the J call TRBJ1-2; 10 bases match TRBD1. The CDR3 sequence is 17 residues long. Trimming removed 5 bases from V and 7 bases from J; junction bases left unmatched: 16. CDR1 SGHAT and CDR2 FQNNGV come from the germline V gene. Here the CDR3 reads CASSPRGYGTGEFGYTF. The CDR3 region has the DNA TGTGCCAGCAGCCCCCGAGGCTACGGGACAGGGGAATTTGGCTACACCTTC.

V and J are TRBV29-1 and TRBJ2-5, with TRBD2 identical over 8 bases. The CDR3 runs 14 residues. Germline V gives CDR1 SQVTM, CDR2 ANQGSEA. Trimming at V came to 4 bases and at J to 7 bases, leaving 11 bases not matched to a gene. The CDR3 loop is CSVAGLALRGTQYF. Here the CDR3 DNA reads TGCAGCGTTGCAGGACTAGCTTTAAGGGGGACCCAGTACTTC. Using reference TRBV29-1 and TRBJ2-5 for the parts outside the CDR3, the full variable domain is SAVISQKPSRDICQRGTSLTIQCQVDSQVTMMFWYRQQPGQSLTLIATANQGSEATYESGFVIDKFPISRPNLTFSTLTVSNMSPEDSSIYLCSVAGLALRGTQYFGPGTRLLVL.